The 2 T cell receptor beta chains presented below share a single source sample, sequenced in a study of PD-L1 blockade in urothelial cancer. Data came from immunoSEQ multiplex PCR; TCRdb stores just in-frame clones and leaves some out. The sample lists 70,000 or so clones, around 80% occurring once. This material consisted of PBMCs, taken around atezolizumab (anti-PD-L1) treatment. These receptors were taken from a man between 65 and 80 years old with urothelial cancer.

The genes are TRBV5-1 and TRBJ2-7; 10 bases agree with TRBD2. Losses at the gene ends were 1 base for V and 2 bases for J; bases not matched to a gene: 3. Germline-derived CDR1 and CDR2 are SGHRS and YFSETQ. There are 15 residues in the CDR3. The CDR3 bases are TGCGCCAGCAGCTTGACTAGCGGGACCACCTACGAGCAGTACTTC. It yields the protein CASSLTSGTTYEQYF.

This clone was recorded a few times. The CDR3: CASSRTASTQYF. The CDR3 coding sequence is TGTGCCAGCAGCCGGACAGCCTCGACGCAGTATTTT. The chain uses TRBV5-8 and TRBJ2-3; maybe TRBD1 (6 bases). There are 12 residues in the CDR3. Trimming pared 4 bases from V and 9 bases from J, leaving 12 bases between. From germline, CDR1 is SGHTS and CDR2 YDEGEE.